The clone carrying this TCR beta chain was detected only a few times. This sample is part of a study of shared clonotypes between healthy human individuals. Once extracted for a subset, genomic DNA was divided evenly among several immunoSEQ plates. For sorted subsets, 150 to 200 ng DNA per replicate equaled some 27,000 T cell genomes. Clones were read by immunoSEQ multiplex PCR, and TCRdb kept only the in-frame ones, dropping some. Counted here are roughly 2 million clones, 85% to 95% occurring once; the ten biggest clones make up more than 0.1%. Germline V gene lookup returns CDR1 MDHEN and CDR2 SYDVKM. The V and J ends lost 6 bases and 7 bases, in that order; junction bases with no gene match: 16. The CDR3 contains 18 residues.

This rearrangement joins TRBV28 to TRBJ1-6; 9 nucleotides match TRBD1. This TCR was recovered from a man in his late teens or twenties in good health. The sample comprised naive CD4+ T cells sorted from blood. Subset specified: CD45RA+ positively selected. CDR3 in DNA: TGTGCCAGCAGCCTCCGTCCGGGACAGGGAAATTGGAATTCACCCCTCCACTTT. Protein: CASSLRPGQGNWNSPLHF.